A single sample is the source of the 9 T cell receptor beta chains below, sequenced in a study of radiotherapy plus CTLA-4 blockade in lung cancer (dated by TCRdb to 2017 to 2018). The receptor library was made with the immunoSEQ multiplex PCR assay. This immuneACCESS table, as held by TCRdb, lists in-frame sequences with V and J called but not all clones. Of the missing ones, under half trace to an unresolved V gene in checked studies; the others have no known cause. The sample yields 75,000 to 100,000 clones; 80% to 90% were counted once. The ten largest make up approximately 5% of the sample. This material consisted of peripheral blood, taken from a patient treated with radiotherapy plus ipilimumab. The receptor set was obtained from a human donor with non-small cell lung cancer that progressed on radiotherapy plus ipilimumab.

This chain links TRBV9 with TRBJ2-1, with 7 bases fitting TRBD2. After removal of 4 bases from V and 6 bases from J, the junction contained 4 bases not matched to a gene. The CDR3 has 13 residues. Germline V gives CDR1 SGDLS, CDR2 YYNGEE. The CDR3 DNA follows: TGTGCCAGCAGCCCCCGGACTAGCAATGAGCAGTTCTTC. Translating gives CASSPRTSNEQFF.

The chain couples TRBV6-6 to TRBJ1-5; D is perhaps TRBD1 (6 bases). The V end was cut by 10 bases, the J end by 7 bases, with 14 bases between. The CDR3 runs 12 residues. Germline V lookup: CDR1 MNHNY, CDR2 SVGAGI (reference sequence). CDR3 nucleotide sequence: TGTGCCACGGAACAGGGCTTCCAGCCCCAGCATTTT. The encoded protein is CATEQGFQPQHF.

This clone was seen just once. The chain uses TRBV5-1 and TRBJ2-7; the match to TRBD2 covers 9 bases. CDR3 length: 15 amino acids. Germline trimming cut 3 bases from V and 4 bases from J; bases unmatched to any gene: 8. CDR1 and CDR2 (germline): SGHRS, YFSETQ. CDR3: CASSSLAGVGYEQYF. The CDR3 bases are TGCGCCAGCAGCTCGTTAGCGGGAGTAGGGTACGAGCAGTACTTC.

The CDR3 region is CASSFGRVNTGELFF. In DNA form, the CDR3 reads TGTGCCAGCAGTTTTGGCAGGGTGAACACCGGGGAGCTGTTTTTT. The rearrangement links TRBV6-6 to TRBJ2-2; D possibly corresponds to TRBD1 (5 bases). V lost 4 bases to trimming and J lost 1 base, with 10 bases between them. The CDR3 has 15 residues. Germline assignment: CDR1 MNHNY and CDR2 SVGAGI (reference sequence).

The chain couples TRBV6-6 to TRBJ2-1; 7 bases align to TRBD2. Germline V gives CDR1 MNHNY, CDR2 SVGAGI (reference sequence). Trimming cost V 0 bases and J 1 base; bases outside gene matches: 0. The CDR3 has 15 residues. The CDR3 nucleotides read TGTGCCAGCAGTTACTCGGGGGGGTCCTACAATGAGCAGTTCTTC. Amino acids: CASSYSGGSYNEQFF.

The chain recombines TRBV9 with TRBJ2-2; no reliable D call. V lost 0 bases and J lost 4, with 10 bases in between. The CDR3 sequence is 15 residues long. The V gene's germline CDR1 is SGDLS and CDR2 YYNGEE. CDR3: CASSVAGPPTGELFF. CDR3 DNA: TGTGCCAGCAGCGTAGCCGGCCCGCCCACCGGGGAGCTGTTTTTT. Looking up the rest from reference TRBV9 and TRBJ2-2 gives the full variable domain: DSGVTQTPKHLITATGQRVTLRCSPRSGDLSVYWYQQSLDQGLQFLIQYYNGEERAKGNILERFSAQQFPDLHSELNLSSLELGDSALYFCASSVAGPPTGELFFGEGSRLTVL.

The chain uses TRBV6-1 and TRBJ1-2; possibly TRBD1 for D (5 bases). The V end was cut by 6 bases, the J end by 8 bases, with 19 bases between. The CDR3 has 14 amino acids. Germline CDR1 is MNHNS and CDR2 is SASEGT. The CDR3 loop reads CASSLGTPVRGYTF. In nucleotides, the CDR3 is TGTGCCAGCAGCCTCGGGACTCCCGTGCGGGGCTACACCTTC.

The V and J genes are TRBV21-1 and TRBJ2-2; the table's D call of TRBD2 was not tested on the DNA. TRBV21-1 is flagged as a pseudogene. CDR3 size: 19 residues. CDR3 DNA sequence: TGTGCCAGCAGCGCTCAACTAGCGGGAGGGCTAATTTCCACCGGGGAGCTGTTTTTT. The encoded protein is CASSAQLAGGLISTGELFF.

The chain couples TRBV5-8 to TRBJ2-3; 7 positions match TRBD2. This CDR3 spans 15 amino acids. CDR1 is SGHTS and CDR2 is YDEGEE in the germline V gene. J lost 0 bases, V lost 6 bases, and 7 bases had no gene match. The CDR3 sequence is CASIGAGLSTDTQYF. In DNA form, the CDR3 reads TGTGCCAGCATTGGAGCGGGGCTCAGCACAGATACGCAGTATTTT.